This passage covers 12 T cell receptor beta chains from one sample sequenced in a study of blood T cell repertoires in COVID-19. Measured with immunoSEQ multiplex PCR; TCRdb has only the in-frame clones, and not every one. The sample lists 430,000 or so clones, about 88% occurring once. What was sequenced was PBMCs or T cells enriched from blood (not recorded which). The origin of the receptors is a woman in her late teens or twenties who had been exposed to COVID-19.

This clone was observed once. The chain couples TRBV30 to TRBJ2-3; no definite D call. There are 12 residues in the CDR3. Per the germline V gene, CDR1 is GTSNPN and CDR2 is SVGIG (reference sequence). Deletions cut 2 bases from V and 4 bases from J, with 7 bases between. Here the CDR3 reads CAWSTMADTQYF. DNA for the CDR3: TGTGCCTGGAGTACAATGGCAGATACGCAGTATTTT.

The CDR3 protein is CASWGPNQPQHF. CDR3 in DNA: TGCGCCAGCTGGGGGCCAAATCAGCCCCAGCATTTT. This sequence joins TRBV10-2 and TRBJ1-5; TRBD1 is a possible D gene (6 bases). Between the trimmed V and J ends, which lost 8 bases and 4 bases, there was a span of 9 bases. Germline-derived CDR1 and CDR2 are WSHSY and SAAADI. CDR3 length: 12 amino acids.

This clone was observed a single time. The V call is TRBV7-5, the J call TRBJ1-3. TRBV7-5 is annotated as a pseudogene. There are 17 residues in the CDR3. CDR3 sequence (DNA): TGTGCCAGAACAAGGTGTCTTCAGTCGGGTGGTGGAAACACCATATATTTT. Its translation is CARTRCLQSGGGNTIYF.

V and J are TRBV7-9 and TRBJ1-2, with TRBD1 identical over 9 bases. CDR1 is SEHNR and CDR2 is FQNEAQ in the germline V gene (reference sequence). V trimming: 0 bases; J trimming: 7 bases; junction bases outside the gene matches: 12. This CDR3 comprises 17 residues. CDR3 bases: TGTGCCAGCAGCTTAGCGAAATCAGGACAGGGGATAAGTGGCTACACCTTC. Residues: CASSLAKSGQGISGYTF.

This clone was observed a single time. The chain employs TRBV29-1 and TRBJ2-7; D remains unclear. Germline V gene sequence: CDR1 SQVTM, CDR2 ANQGSEA. The germline V and J ends were trimmed by 3 bases and 0 bases, with 9 bases remaining between them. The CDR3 has 13 amino acids. Here the CDR3 DNA reads TGCAGCGTTGATTGTCGTAACTCCTACGAGCAGTACTTC. Protein: CSVDCRNSYEQYF.

The CDR3 sequence is CASSYWQGTDTQYF. The CDR3 DNA reads as TGTGCCAGCAGTTACTGGCAGGGCACAGATACGCAGTATTTT. The genes are TRBV6-5 and TRBJ2-3; D remains ambiguous. V was clipped by 1 base and J by 1 base, with 6 bases between them. The germline V gene encodes CDR1 MNHEY and CDR2 SVGAGI. The length of the CDR3 is 14 residues.

CDR3 coding DNA: TGTGCCAGCAGTGTACAGGGGGTTCGGGAAAAACTGTTTTTT. Translation gives CASSVQGVREKLFF. The chain employs TRBV2 and TRBJ1-4; TRBD1 matches at 8 bases. The CDR3 is made up of 14 amino acids. The V gene end was trimmed by 4 bases and the J gene end by 8 bases; junction bases not matched to a gene: 6. Germline V gene sequence: CDR1 SNHLY, CDR2 FYNNEI.

J is TRBJ1-2 and V is TRBV6-5, with TRBD1 matching over 7 bases. V shed 10 bases, J shed 7 bases, and the junction held 9 bases outside the gene matches. The CDR3 spans 12 residues. Germline CDR1 MNHEY, CDR2 SVGAGI. CDR3 nucleotide sequence: TGTGCCACCCATGTGACAGGGTTTGGCTACACCTTC. Translating it yields CATHVTGFGYTF.

This rearrangement joins TRBV28 to TRBJ1-1, with D possibly matching TRBD1 (5 bases). This CDR3 has 11 residues. Germline loops: CDR1 MDHEN, CDR2 SYDVKM. With 7 bases removed from V and 11 bases from J, the gap between germline ends came to 14 bases. The DNA of the CDR3 is TGTGCCAGCATAGGGGAGACTAGGGCTTTCTTT. This translates into CASIGETRAFF.

The rearrangement links TRBV28 to TRBJ2-7; 11 bases fit TRBD2. The germline CDR1 and CDR2 sequences are MDHEN and SYDVKM. The junction had 15 bases not matched to a gene; V was cut back by 6 bases and J by 2 bases. CDR3 length equals 18 residues. This CDR3 is CASRTPGGLADPPYEQYF. CDR3 in DNA: TGTGCCAGCAGAACTCCGGGGGGACTAGCGGATCCTCCCTACGAGCAGTACTTC.

This clone was seen only a few times. The chain recombines TRBV21-1 with TRBJ1-5. TRBV21-1 is marked as a pseudogene. This CDR3 comprises 15 residues. CDR3 DNA: TGTGCCAGCAGCAAAGGAAAGGCATGCGGTCAGCCCCAGCATTTT. It is translated as CASSKGKACGQPQHF.

J is TRBJ2-5 and V is TRBV5-6; D ambiguous. Germline CDR1 and CDR2: SGHDT and YYEEEE. There are 13 residues in the CDR3. V was shortened by 0 bases and J by 4 bases, with 7 bases between the two germline ends. Here the CDR3 DNA reads TGTGCCAGCAGCTTGGTACCCGGAGAGACCCAGTACTTC. As protein: CASSLVPGETQYF. Variable domain in full (rest from reference TRBV5-6 and TRBJ2-5): DAGVTQSPTHLIKTRGQQVTLRCSPKSGHDTVSWYQQALGQGPQFIFQYYEEEERQRGNFPDRFSGHQFPNYSSELNVNALLLGDSALYLCASSLVPGETQYFGPGTRLLVL.